The table lists the clone carrying this T cell receptor (beta chain) with a count of one. Germline CDR1 and CDR2: LGHNA and YSLEER. The CDR3 is made up of 15 amino acids. Trimming left V 0 bases short and J 3 bases short, with 9 bases between. This record belongs to a study of OX40 agonist ivuxolimab in advanced cancers. The method was immunoSEQ multiplex PCR; TCRdb's version includes in-frame clones alone and lacks a portion of them. The sample lists 45,000 to 65,000 clones, around 87% occurring once. The chain employs TRBV4-3 and TRBJ2-1; D ambiguous. The source was CD4+ or CD8+ T cells sorted from blood, collected in a trial of the OX40 agonist ivuxolimab. This sequence was found in an adult with an advanced solid tumor such as melanoma, head and neck, liver or kidney cancer. The CDR3 sequence is CASSQDEAHYNEQFF. The CDR3 DNA is TGCGCCAGCAGCCAAGACGAGGCGCACTACAATGAGCAGTTCTTC.